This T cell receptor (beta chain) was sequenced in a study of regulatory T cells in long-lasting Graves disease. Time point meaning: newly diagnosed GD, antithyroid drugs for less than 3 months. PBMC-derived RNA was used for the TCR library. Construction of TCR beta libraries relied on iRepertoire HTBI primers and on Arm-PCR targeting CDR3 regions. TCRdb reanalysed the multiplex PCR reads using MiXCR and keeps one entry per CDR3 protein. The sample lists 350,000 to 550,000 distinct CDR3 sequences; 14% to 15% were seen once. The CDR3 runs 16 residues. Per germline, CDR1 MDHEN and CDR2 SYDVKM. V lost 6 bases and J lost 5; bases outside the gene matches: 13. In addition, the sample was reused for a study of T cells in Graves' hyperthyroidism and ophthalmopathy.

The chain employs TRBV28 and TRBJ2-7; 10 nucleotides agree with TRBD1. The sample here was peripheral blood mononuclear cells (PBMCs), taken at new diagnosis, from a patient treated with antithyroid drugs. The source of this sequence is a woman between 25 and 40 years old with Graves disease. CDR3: CASRAAAGTGDHEQYF. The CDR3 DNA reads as TGTGCCAGCAGGGCGGCGGCCGGGACAGGGGACCACGAGCAGTACTTC.